A selection of T cell receptor beta chains follows, all from one sample in a study of blood T cells in healthy people across ages. TCRdb re-derived calls from the 5' RACE reads in MiXCR, one entry per CDR3 protein. The top ten clones hold 7.9% of a sample with around 1.5 million distinct CDR3 sequences, roughly 40% of them seen once. The sequenced material came from blood. The receptors originated from a woman aged 18-35 years in good health. CDR3s include the opening cysteine and the closing phenylalanine or tryptophan. Fields, in order: D gene, J gene, V gene, clone size, CDR3 DNA, CDR3 protein. The D gene is left open where the match is weak. Clone size is stated in some rows and not others, as once, few, many or a class when expanded.

d_gene: TRBD2; j_gene: TRBJ2-4; v_gene: TRBV18; abundance: few; CDR3nt: TGTGCCAGCTCACCCCCTGAGACCGGGGGGAACATTCAGTACTTC; CDR3aa: CASSPPETGGNIQYF
d_gene: -; j_gene: TRBJ2-5; v_gene: TRBV28; abundance: -; CDR3nt: TGTGCCAGCAGTTCCCGGGACACGATTCGAGAGACCCAGTACTTC; CDR3aa: CASSSRDTIRETQYF
d_gene: -; j_gene: TRBJ2-7; v_gene: TRBV20-1; abundance: -; CDR3nt: TGCAGTGCTAGAGATGGACACCTCTACGAGCAGTACTTC; CDR3aa: CSARDGHLYEQYF
d_gene: TRBD1; j_gene: TRBJ1-2; v_gene: TRBV6-5; abundance: few; CDR3nt: TGTGCCAGCAGCAAGGGGGCGCGGGGCTACACCTTC; CDR3aa: CASSKGARGYTF
d_gene: TRBD1; j_gene: TRBJ1-1; v_gene: TRBV3-1; abundance: -; CDR3nt: TGTGCCAGCAGACTACAGGGGGGAACTGAAGCTTTCTTT; CDR3aa: CASRLQGGTEAFF
d_gene: -; j_gene: TRBJ2-1; v_gene: TRBV20-1; abundance: -; CDR3nt: TGCAGTGCTGAGGGAACCGACAGGACAGAGCAGTTCTTC; CDR3aa: CSAEGTDRTEQFF
d_gene: -; j_gene: TRBJ2-7; v_gene: TRBV4-1; abundance: -; CDR3nt: TGCGCCAGCAGCCAAGCTTACACCTCCTACGAGCAGTACTTC; CDR3aa: CASSQAYTSYEQYF
d_gene: TRBD1; j_gene: TRBJ1-3; v_gene: TRBV12-3/TRBV12-4; abundance: -; CDR3nt: TGTGCCAGCAGTGGACAGGAGGTCACCATATATTTT; CDR3aa: CASSGQEVTIYF
d_gene: -; j_gene: TRBJ1-1; v_gene: TRBV7-8; abundance: -; CDR3nt: TGTGCCAGCAGCTGGTCCGACAGTAACACTGAAGCTTTCTTT; CDR3aa: CASSWSDSNTEAFF
d_gene: -; j_gene: TRBJ1-2; v_gene: TRBV27; abundance: few; CDR3nt: TGTGCCAGCAGTTTCCGGGACCTAGGGAGGAATGGCTACACCTTC; CDR3aa: CASSFRDLGRNGYTF
d_gene: TRBD2; j_gene: TRBJ2-1; v_gene: TRBV20-1; abundance: few; CDR3nt: TGCAGTGCTACCCCCACTAGCGTTGGTTACAATGAGCAGTTCTTC; CDR3aa: CSATPTSVGYNEQFF